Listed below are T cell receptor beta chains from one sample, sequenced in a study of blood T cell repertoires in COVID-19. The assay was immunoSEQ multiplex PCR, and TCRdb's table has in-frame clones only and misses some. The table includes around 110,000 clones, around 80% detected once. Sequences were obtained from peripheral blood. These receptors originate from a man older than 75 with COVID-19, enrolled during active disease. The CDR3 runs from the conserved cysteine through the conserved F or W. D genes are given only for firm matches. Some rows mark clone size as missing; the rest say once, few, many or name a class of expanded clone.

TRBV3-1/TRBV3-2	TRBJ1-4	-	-	CASSRSQGVTNEKLFF	TGTGCCAGCAGCCGATCACAGGGAGTTACTAATGAAAAACTGTTTTTT
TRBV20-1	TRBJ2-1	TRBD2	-	CSASSAGYNEQFF	TGCAGTGCTAGTTCAGCGGGGTACAATGAGCAGTTCTTC
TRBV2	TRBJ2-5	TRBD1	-	CASSGQGRETQYF	TGTGCCAGCAGTGGACAGGGGAGAGAGACCCAGTACTTC
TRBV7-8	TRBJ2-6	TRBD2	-	CASSLAPASGSSGANVLTF	TGTGCCAGCAGCTTAGCGCCGGCTAGCGGCAGCTCTGGGGCCAACGTCCTGACTTTC
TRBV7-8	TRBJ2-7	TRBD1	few	CASSESRGMNEQYF	TGTGCCAGCAGCGAGTCCAGGGGGATGAACGAGCAGTACTTC
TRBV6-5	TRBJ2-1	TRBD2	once	CASSSGTSGRDEQFF	TGTGCCAGCAGTTCCGGGACTAGCGGGAGGGATGAGCAGTTCTTC
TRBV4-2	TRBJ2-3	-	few	CASSRSSDRALTDTQYF	TGTGCCAGCAGCCGGTCTAGCGACAGGGCCCTCACAGATACGCAGTATTTT
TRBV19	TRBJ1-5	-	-	CASSMGGGRQPQHF	TGTGCCAGTAGTATGGGGGGGGGACGTCAGCCCCAGCATTTT
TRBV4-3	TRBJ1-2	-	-	CASSQEAGPGKGYGYTF	TGCGCCAGCAGCCAAGAGGCGGGACCAGGGAAGGGCTATGGCTACACCTTC
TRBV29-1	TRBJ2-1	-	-	CSVGTPSGSRNEQFF	TGCAGCGTTGGAACGCCTTCGGGTTCCCGCAATGAGCAGTTCTTC
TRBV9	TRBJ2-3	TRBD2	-	CASSATSGRVTDTQYF	TGTGCCAGCAGCGCAACTAGCGGGAGGGTCACAGATACGCAGTATTTT
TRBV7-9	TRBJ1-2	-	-	CASNRGDYGYTF	TGTGCCAGCAACCGGGGTGACTATGGCTACACCTTC
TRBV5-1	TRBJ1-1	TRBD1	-	CASSLRQGTSTEAFF	TGCGCCAGCAGCTTACGACAGGGGACGAGCACTGAAGCTTTCTTT
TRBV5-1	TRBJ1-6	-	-	CASSLEGAAYNSPLHF	TGCGCCAGCAGCTTGGAAGGGGCAGCCTATAATTCACCCCTCCACTTT
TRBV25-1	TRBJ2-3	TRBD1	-	CASSASDRGSTDTQYF	TGTGCCAGCAGTGCGTCGGACAGGGGGAGCACAGATACGCAGTATTTT